This TCR beta chain comes out of a study of beta chain features in type 1 diabetes. Study-level findings and limits: Insertion counts at VDJ junctions were lower in type 1 diabetes patients, who also showed more deletions there. The naive, central memory and Treg TCRB repertoires of patients appeared to be more similar to one another than those of healthy donors. People with Type 1 diabetes carried modestly yet significantly shorter TCRB CDR3s in all four CD4+ subsets.

Expressed TCRB transcripts were sequenced after all isolated RNA was converted to cDNA. Deep immunoSEQ sequencing covered naive, central memory and regulatory T cell samples. Measured with immunoSEQ multiplex PCR; TCRdb has only the in-frame clones, and not every one. The sample carries about 160,000 clones, approximately 10% recorded once. This clone was detected only a few times. Antigen specificity is unknown. The purity of all sorted populations exceeded 95%. The sequenced material came from central memory CD4+ T cells from blood. This clonotype originated in a woman in her twenties or thirties with type 1 diabetes.

The DNA of the CDR3 is TGTGCCAGCAGCCTGGGACTAGCGACAGATGAGCAGTTCTTC. Translation gives CASSLGLATDEQFF. The rearrangement joins TRBV4-2 to TRBJ2-1; TRBD2 matches at 10 bases. This CDR3 has 14 amino acids. The germline gives CDR1 LGHNA, CDR2 YNFKEQ. The V segment lost 4 bases and the J segment 8 bases; nucleotides outside the gene matches: 5.